This TCR beta chain appears in the sequencing data of a study of blood T cell repertoires in COVID-19. Study-level information: Whether acute or convalescent, the COVID-19 samples came from the United States, Italy and Spain.

The trim removed 3 bases at V and 1 base at J, leaving 8 bases unmatched. Germline CDR1 is SGHTS and CDR2 is YDEGEE. There are 16 residues in the CDR3. Original analysis: From reference gene primer amplification, estimates of nucleated cell counts were derived. Method: immunoSEQ multiplex PCR; TCRdb's copy keeps in-frame clones and lacks some. V and J calls and clone size are copied from that table; D and trimming were computed from the DNA. The repertoire holds under 150,000 clones, about 87% seen once, with approximately 4.2% in the top ten. Sequenced material: peripheral blood. The sequence was collected from a middle-aged woman with acute or convalescent COVID-19. The chain combines TRBV5-8 with TRBJ2-5, with 8 nucleotides matching TRBD2. The CDR3 DNA is TGTGCCAGCAGCTCGCTTACTAGCGGTTTCCAAGAGACCCAGTACTTC. This translates into CASSSLTSGFQETQYF.